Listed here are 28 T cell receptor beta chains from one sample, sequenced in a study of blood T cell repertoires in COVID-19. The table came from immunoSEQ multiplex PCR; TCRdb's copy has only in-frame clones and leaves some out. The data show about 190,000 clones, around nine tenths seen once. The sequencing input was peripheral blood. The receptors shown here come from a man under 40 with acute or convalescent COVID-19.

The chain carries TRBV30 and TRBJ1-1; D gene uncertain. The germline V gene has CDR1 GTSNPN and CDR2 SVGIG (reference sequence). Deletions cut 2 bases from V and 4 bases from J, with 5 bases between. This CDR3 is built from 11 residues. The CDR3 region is CAWSRVTEAFF. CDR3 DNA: TGTGCCTGGAGTCGGGTCACTGAAGCTTTCTTT.

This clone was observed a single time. The CDR3 sequence: CASKSPRTSEPYEQYF. The CDR3 region has the DNA TGTGCCAGCAAGTCCCCGCGGACTAGCGAGCCCTACGAGCAGTACTTC. The chain is built from TRBV28 and TRBJ2-7, with 9 bases matching TRBD2. The CDR3 runs 16 residues. Germline V lookup: CDR1 MDHEN, CDR2 SYDVKM. Trimming removed 7 bases from V and 2 bases from J; junction bases left unmatched: 12.

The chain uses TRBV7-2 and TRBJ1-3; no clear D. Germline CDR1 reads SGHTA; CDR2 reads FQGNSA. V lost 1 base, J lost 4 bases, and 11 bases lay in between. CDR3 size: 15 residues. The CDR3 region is CASSLVLGFGNTIYF. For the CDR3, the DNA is TGTGCCAGCAGCTTAGTTCTCGGGTTCGGAAACACCATATATTTT.

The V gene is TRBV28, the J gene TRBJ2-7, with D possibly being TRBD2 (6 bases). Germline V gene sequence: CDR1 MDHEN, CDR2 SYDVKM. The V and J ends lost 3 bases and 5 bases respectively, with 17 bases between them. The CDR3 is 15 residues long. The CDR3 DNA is TGTGCCAGCAGTTTTGGAGGGGCAGGGTCCCACGAGCAGTACTTC. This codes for CASSFGGAGSHEQYF.

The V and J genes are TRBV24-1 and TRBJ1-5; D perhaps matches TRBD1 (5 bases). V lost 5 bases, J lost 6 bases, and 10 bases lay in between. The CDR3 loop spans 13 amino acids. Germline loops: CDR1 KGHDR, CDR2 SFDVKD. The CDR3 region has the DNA TGTGCCACCAGTGTGACAGCTGGTCAGCCCCAGCATTTT. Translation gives CATSVTAGQPQHF.

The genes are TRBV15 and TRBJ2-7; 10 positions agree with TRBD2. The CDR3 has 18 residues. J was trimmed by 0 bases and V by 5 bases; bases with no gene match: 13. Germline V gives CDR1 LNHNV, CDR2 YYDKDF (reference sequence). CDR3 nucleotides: TGTGCCACCAGCGGAGGGAGACTAGCGGGCCGGAGCTCCTACGAGCAGTACTTC. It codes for CATSGGRLAGRSSYEQYF.

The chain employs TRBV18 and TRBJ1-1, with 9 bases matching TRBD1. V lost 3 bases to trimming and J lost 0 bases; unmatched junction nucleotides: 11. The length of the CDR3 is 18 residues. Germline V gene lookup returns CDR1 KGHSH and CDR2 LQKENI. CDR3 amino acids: CASSPDRGVARMNTEAFF. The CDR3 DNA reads TGTGCCAGCTCACCCGACAGGGGGGTAGCGAGAATGAACACTGAAGCTTTCTTT.

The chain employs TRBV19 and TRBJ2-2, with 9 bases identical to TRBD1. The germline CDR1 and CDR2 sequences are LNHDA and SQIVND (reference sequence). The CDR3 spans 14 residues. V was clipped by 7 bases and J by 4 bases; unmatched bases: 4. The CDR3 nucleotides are TGTGCCAGTACCGGGACAGGGCGCACCGGGGAGCTGTTTTTT. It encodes CASTGTGRTGELFF.

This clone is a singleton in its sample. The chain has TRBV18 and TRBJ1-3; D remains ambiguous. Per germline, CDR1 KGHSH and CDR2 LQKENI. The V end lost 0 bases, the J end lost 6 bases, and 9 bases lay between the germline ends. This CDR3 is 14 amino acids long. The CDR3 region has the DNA TGTGCCAGCTCACCACCGTCCTCTCTAAACACCATATATTTT. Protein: CASSPPSSLNTIYF.

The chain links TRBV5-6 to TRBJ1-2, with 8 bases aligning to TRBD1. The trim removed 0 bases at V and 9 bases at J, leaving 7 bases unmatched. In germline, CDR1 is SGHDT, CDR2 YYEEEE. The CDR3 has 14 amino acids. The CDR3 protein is CASSLGSAGGSYTF. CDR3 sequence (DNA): TGTGCCAGCAGCTTGGGCTCGGCAGGGGGCAGCTACACCTTC.

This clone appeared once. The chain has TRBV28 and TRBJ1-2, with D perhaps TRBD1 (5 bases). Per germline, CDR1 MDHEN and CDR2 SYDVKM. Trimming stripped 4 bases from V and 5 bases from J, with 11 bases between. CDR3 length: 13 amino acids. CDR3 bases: TGTGCCAGCAGTTCGGGACTGCTTTATGGCTACACCTTC. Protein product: CASSSGLLYGYTF.

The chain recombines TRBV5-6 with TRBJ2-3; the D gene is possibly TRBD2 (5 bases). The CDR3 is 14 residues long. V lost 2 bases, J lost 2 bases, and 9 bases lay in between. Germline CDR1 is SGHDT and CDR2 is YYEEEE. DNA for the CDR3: TGTGCCAGCAGCTTCGGACTGCTCACAGATACGCAGTATTTT. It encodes CASSFGLLTDTQYF.

CDR3 amino acids: CASETANTGELFF. The CDR3 DNA follows: TGTGCCAGCGAAACTGCGAACACCGGGGAGCTGTTTTTT. The chain has TRBV12-3 or TRBV12-4 and TRBJ2-2; D is ambiguous. This CDR3 has 13 residues. The V end was cut by 8 bases, the J end by 0 bases, with 7 bases between.

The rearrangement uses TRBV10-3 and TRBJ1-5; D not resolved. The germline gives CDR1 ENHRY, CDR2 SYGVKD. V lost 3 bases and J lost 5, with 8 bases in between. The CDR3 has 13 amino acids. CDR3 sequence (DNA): TGTGCCATCAGTGATTCCGGGGATCAGCCCCAGCATTTT. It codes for CAISDSGDQPQHF.

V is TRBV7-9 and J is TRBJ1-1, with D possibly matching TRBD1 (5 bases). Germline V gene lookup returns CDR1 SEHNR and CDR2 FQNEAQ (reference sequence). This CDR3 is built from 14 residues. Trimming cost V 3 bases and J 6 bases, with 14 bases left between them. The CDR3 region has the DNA TGTGCCAGCAGCTTGACAGAACCGACTTCTGAAGCTTTCTTT. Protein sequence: CASSLTEPTSEAFF. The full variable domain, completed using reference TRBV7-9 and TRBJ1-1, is DTGVSQNPRHKITKRGQNVTFRCDPISEHNRLYWYRQTLGQGPEFLTYFQNEAQLEKSRLLSDRFSAERPKGSFSTLEIQRTEQGDSAMYLCASSLTEPTSEAFFGQGTRLTVV.

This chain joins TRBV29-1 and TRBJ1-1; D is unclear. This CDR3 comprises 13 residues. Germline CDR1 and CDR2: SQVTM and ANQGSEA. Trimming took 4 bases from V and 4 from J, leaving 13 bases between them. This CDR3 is CSVVGVGGTEAFF. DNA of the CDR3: TGCAGCGTTGTCGGGGTGGGTGGCACTGAAGCTTTCTTT. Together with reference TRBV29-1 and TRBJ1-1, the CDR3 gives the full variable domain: SAVISQKPSRDICQRGTSLTIQCQVDSQVTMMFWYRQQPGQSLTLIATANQGSEATYESGFVIDKFPISRPNLTFSTLTVSNMSPEDSSIYLCSVVGVGGTEAFFGQGTRLTVV.

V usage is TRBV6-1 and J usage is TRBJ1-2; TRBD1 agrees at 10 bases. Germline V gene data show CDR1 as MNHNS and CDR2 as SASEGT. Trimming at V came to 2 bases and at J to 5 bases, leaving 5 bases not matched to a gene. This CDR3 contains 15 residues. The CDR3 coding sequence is TGTGCCAGCAGTGAAATCGAGGGACAGGGGTATGGCTACACCTTC. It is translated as CASSEIEGQGYGYTF.

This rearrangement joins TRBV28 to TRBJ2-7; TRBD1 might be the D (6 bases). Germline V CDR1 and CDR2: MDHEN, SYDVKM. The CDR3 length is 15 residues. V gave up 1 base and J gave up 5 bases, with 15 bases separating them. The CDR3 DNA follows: TGTGCCAGCAGTTTATCAGGGGACGGAGAAAACGAGCAGTACTTC. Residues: CASSLSGDGENEQYF.

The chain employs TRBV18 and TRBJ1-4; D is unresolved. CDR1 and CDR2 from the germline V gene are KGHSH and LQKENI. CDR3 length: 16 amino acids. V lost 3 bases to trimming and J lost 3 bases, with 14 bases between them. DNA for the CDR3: TGTGCCAGCTCACCCCTCCCTCAAGCCCCTAATGAAAAACTGTTTTTT. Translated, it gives CASSPLPQAPNEKLFF.

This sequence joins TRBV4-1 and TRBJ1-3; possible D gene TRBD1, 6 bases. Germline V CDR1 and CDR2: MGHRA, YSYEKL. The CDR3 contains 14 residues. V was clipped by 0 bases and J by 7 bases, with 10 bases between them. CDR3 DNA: TGCGCCAGCAGCCAAGAAAGGGGGGGGAACACCATATATTTT. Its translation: CASSQERGGNTIYF.

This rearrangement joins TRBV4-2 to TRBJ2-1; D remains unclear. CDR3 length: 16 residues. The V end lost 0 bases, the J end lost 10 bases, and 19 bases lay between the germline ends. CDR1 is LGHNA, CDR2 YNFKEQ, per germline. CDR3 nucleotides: TGTGCCAGCAGCCAAGAACGGCTAGTGGTTTCTAGGGAGCAGTTCTTC. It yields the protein CASSQERLVVSREQFF.

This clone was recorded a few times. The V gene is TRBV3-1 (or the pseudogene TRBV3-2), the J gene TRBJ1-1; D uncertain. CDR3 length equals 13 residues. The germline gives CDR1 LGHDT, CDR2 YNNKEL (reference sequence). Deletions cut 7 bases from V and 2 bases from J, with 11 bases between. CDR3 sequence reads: CASNRGLNTEAFF. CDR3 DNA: TGTGCCAGCAATAGAGGTCTTAACACTGAAGCTTTCTTT.

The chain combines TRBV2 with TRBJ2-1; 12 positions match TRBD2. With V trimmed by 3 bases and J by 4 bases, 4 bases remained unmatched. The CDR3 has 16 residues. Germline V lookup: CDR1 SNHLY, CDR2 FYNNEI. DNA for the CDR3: TGTGCCAGCAGTGAGTCGGGGACTAGCGGGTACAATGAGCAGTTCTTC. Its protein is CASSESGTSGYNEQFF.

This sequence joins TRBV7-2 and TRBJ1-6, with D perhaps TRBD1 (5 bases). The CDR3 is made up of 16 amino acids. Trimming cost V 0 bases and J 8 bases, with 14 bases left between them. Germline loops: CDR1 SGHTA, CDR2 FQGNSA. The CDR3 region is CASSLARGLRDSPLHF. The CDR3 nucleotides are TGTGCCAGCAGCTTAGCTCGGGGACTTAGGGATTCACCCCTCCACTTT. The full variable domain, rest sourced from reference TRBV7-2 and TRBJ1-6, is GAGVSQSPSNKVTEKGKDVELRCDPISGHTALYWYRQSLGQGLEFLIYFQGNSAPDKSGLPSDRFSAERTGGSVSTLTIQRTQQEDSAVYLCASSLARGLRDSPLHFGNGTRLTVT.

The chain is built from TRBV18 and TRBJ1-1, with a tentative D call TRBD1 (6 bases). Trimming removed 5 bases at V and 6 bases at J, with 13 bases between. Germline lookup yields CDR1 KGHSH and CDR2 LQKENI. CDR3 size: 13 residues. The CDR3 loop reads CASSSTGRAEAFF. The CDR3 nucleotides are TGTGCCAGCTCATCTACAGGGAGGGCTGAAGCTTTCTTT.

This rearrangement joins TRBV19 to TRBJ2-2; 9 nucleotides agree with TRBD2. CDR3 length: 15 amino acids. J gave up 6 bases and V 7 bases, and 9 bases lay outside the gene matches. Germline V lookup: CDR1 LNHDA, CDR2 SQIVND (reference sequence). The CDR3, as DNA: TGTGCCAGTATGCAGCGGGGGGCAGTAGCCGGGGAGCTGTTTTTT. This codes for CASMQRGAVAGELFF.

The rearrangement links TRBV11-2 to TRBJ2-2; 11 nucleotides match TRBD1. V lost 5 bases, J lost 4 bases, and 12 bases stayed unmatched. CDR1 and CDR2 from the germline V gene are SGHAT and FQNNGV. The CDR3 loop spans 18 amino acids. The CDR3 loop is CASSPPFLGQGATGELFF. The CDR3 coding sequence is TGTGCCAGCAGCCCCCCCTTTCTTGGACAGGGGGCCACCGGGGAGCTGTTTTTT.

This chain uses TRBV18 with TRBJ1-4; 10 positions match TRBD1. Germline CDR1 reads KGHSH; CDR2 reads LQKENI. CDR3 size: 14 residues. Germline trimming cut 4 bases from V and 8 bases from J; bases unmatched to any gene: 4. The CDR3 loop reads CASSLTGGEEKLFF. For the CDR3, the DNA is TGTGCCAGCTCACTGACAGGGGGCGAAGAAAAACTGTTTTTT.